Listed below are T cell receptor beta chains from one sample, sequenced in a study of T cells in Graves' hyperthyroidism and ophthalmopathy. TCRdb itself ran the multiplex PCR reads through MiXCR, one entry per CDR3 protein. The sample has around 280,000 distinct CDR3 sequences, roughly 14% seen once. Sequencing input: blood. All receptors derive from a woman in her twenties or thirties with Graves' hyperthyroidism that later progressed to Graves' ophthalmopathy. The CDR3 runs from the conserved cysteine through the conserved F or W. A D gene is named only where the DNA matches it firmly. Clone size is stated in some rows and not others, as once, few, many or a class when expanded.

CASSTSGTSYYNEQFF	TGTGCCAGCAGCACCTCCGGGACTAGCTACTACAATGAGCAGTTCTTC	.	TRBD2	TRBV9	TRBJ2-1	16
CASSQLAGDIYEQFF	TGCGCCAGCAGCCAGCTAGCGGGAGACATCTATGAGCAGTTCTTC	.	TRBD2	TRBV4-3	TRBJ2-1	15
CASSLALTVGELFF	TGTGCTAGCAGCTTAGCCTTAACGGTCGGGGAGCTGTTTTTT	many	.	TRBV7-7	TRBJ2-2	14
CASSPPWGQGASGNTIYF	TGTGCCAGCTCACCACCGTGGGGACAGGGGGCGTCCGGAAACACCATATATTTT	many	TRBD1	TRBV18	TRBJ1-3	18
CASSPQGGELFF	TGTGCCAGCTCACCACAGGGAGGGGAGCTGTTTTTT	few	.	TRBV18	TRBJ2-2	12
CASSLLGGPSLIAFF	TGTGCCAGCAGCTTACTGGGGGGTCCGTCACTGATCGCTTTCTTT	.	.	TRBV7-2	TRBJ1-1	15
CSAKSGTIITDTQYF	TGCAGTGCTAAGTCCGGGACTATAATCACAGATACGCAGTATTTT	many	TRBD2	TRBV20-1	TRBJ2-3	15
CASSGDRIYGYTF	TGTGCCAGCAGCGGGGACAGAATCTATGGCTACACCTTC	many	TRBD1	TRBV7-2	TRBJ1-2	13
CANKDMSSYNEQFF	TGTGCCAATAAGGACATGAGCTCCTACAATGAGCAGTTCTTC	many	.	TRBV28	TRBJ2-1	14
CASSPPTGFGNTIYF	TGTGCCAGCAGCCCACCGACAGGGTTCGGAAACACCATATATTTT	.	TRBD1	TRBV7-9	TRBJ1-3	15
CASSQEFTDTQYF	TGTGCCAGCAGCCAGGAATTCACAGATACGCAGTATTTT	.	.	TRBV4-2	TRBJ2-3	13
CASSQEDRDSYEQYF	TGTGCCAGCAGCCAAGAGGACCGGGACAGCTACGAGCAGTACTTC	many	TRBD1	TRBV3-1	TRBJ2-7	15
CASSFSIQGNYEQYF	TGTGCCAGCAGTTTTAGTATCCAGGGAAACTACGAGCAGTACTTC	.	.	TRBV6-2/TRBV6-3	TRBJ2-7	15
CASSPGTNQPQHF	TGTGCCAGCAGTCCGGGGACGAATCAGCCCCAGCATTTT	many	.	TRBV6-1	TRBJ1-5	13
CASSLGGPITNEKLFF	TGTGCCAGCAGCTTAGGCGGGCCTATCACTAATGAAAAACTGTTTTTT	many	.	TRBV7-2	TRBJ1-4	16
CASSELGTYTEAFF	TGTGCCAGCAGTGAATTGGGAACGTACACTGAAGCTTTCTTT	many	.	TRBV2	TRBJ1-1	14
CASSVTGGLYNEQFF	TGTGCCAGCAGTGTCACAGGGGGGCTGTACAATGAGCAGTTCTTC	many	TRBD1	TRBV27	TRBJ2-1	15
CASSFSEDTQYF	TGTGCCAGCAGCTTTTCAGAAGATACGCAGTATTTT	.	.	TRBV11-2	TRBJ2-3	12
CASSLVGGISDEQFF	TGTGCCAGCAGCTTAGTTGGAGGGATCTCCGATGAGCAGTTCTTC	many	.	TRBV7-2	TRBJ2-1	15
CASSMGDTVTTEAFF	TGTGCCAGTAGTATGGGAGACACGGTGACCACTGAAGCTTTCTTT	many	.	TRBV19	TRBJ1-1	15